The rows below give T cell receptor beta chains drawn from one sample of a study of blood T cells in healthy people across ages. MiXCR, run by TCRdb on the 5' RACE reads, gives a single entry per CDR3 protein. The sample has about 840,000 distinct CDR3 sequences, 25% to 35% seen once. These data were also filed under a second study, of T cells of mothers and their children.

The specimen sequenced was blood. Receptors were obtained from a woman between 35 and 50 years old in good health. The CDR3 runs from the conserved cysteine through the conserved F or W. A D gene is named only where the DNA matches it firmly. Clone size is not always given. Where it is, it says once, few, many or a class for expanded clones.

J	D	length	V	size	CDR3	DNA
TRBJ2-7	NA	15	TRBV27	many	CASSRMRGTTYEQYF	TGTGCCAGCAGTCGCATGCGAGGGACCACCTACGAGCAGTACTTC
TRBJ2-7	NA	14	TRBV5-6	few	CASSSGGLRAAQYF	TGTGCCAGCAGCTCCGGGGGTCTGCGGGCGGCGCAGTACTTC
TRBJ1-4	NA	12	TRBV29-1	NA	CSAEPIAEKLFF	TGCAGCGCCGAGCCGATTGCTGAAAAACTGTTTTTT
TRBJ1-1	TRBD1	17	TRBV12-3/TRBV12-4	few	CASSSPITGGGNTEAFF	TGTGCCAGCAGTTCCCCTATTACAGGGGGCGGGAACACTGAAGCTTTCTTT
TRBJ2-7	NA	15	TRBV9	many	CASSAGQSRIYEQYF	TGTGCCAGCAGCGCAGGACAGTCTCGAATCTACGAGCAGTACTTC
TRBJ2-7	NA	16	TRBV15	NA	CAASRDRGRSTYEQYF	TGTGCCGCCAGCAGAGATCGTGGACGGTCGACCTACGAGCAGTACTTC
TRBJ2-1	NA	14	TRBV5-1	few	CASNLGTTRNEQFF	TGCGCCAGCAACCTCGGGACAACCCGGAATGAGCAGTTCTTC
TRBJ2-1	NA	13	TRBV7-3	few	CASSPRSGNEQFF	TGTGCCAGCAGCCCGCGGTCGGGCAATGAGCAGTTCTTC
TRBJ2-3	NA	13	TRBV9	few	CASSVGATDTQYF	TGTGCCAGCAGCGTAGGTGCAACAGATACGCAGTATTTT
TRBJ2-5	NA	14	TRBV29-1	NA	CSVEVQQGQETQYF	TGCAGCGTTGAGGTCCAGCAGGGCCAAGAGACCCAGTACTTC
TRBJ1-1	TRBD1	13	TRBV18	NA	CASSPGLEQGAFF	TGTGCCAGCTCACCGGGCCTCGAACAGGGGGCTTTCTTT
TRBJ1-5	NA	17	TRBV4-1	few	CASSQDGGRPLGQPQHF	TGCGCCAGCAGCCAAGATGGTGGCCGCCCCTTAGGTCAGCCCCAGCATTTT
TRBJ2-1	TRBD2	15	TRBV27	NA	CASSFGLAGINVQFF	TGTGCCAGCAGTTTTGGACTAGCGGGAATTAATGTGCAGTTCTTC
TRBJ2-7	NA	15	TRBV19	NA	CASSKGQPGSYEQYF	TGTGCCAGTAGTAAAGGACAGCCTGGCTCCTACGAGCAGTACTTC
TRBJ1-2	NA	17	TRBV4-1	many	CASSQFLVMDSKYGYTF	TGCGCCAGCAGCCAATTTTTGGTAATGGACAGCAAATATGGCTACACCTTC
TRBJ2-1	TRBD2	16	TRBV7-2	NA	CASSRTPGLAYNEQFF	TGTGCCAGCAGCCGAACTCCGGGACTAGCCTACAATGAGCAGTTCTTC
TRBJ2-7	TRBD2	14	TRBV5-1	many	CASTPTGGRYEQYF	TGCGCCAGCACCCCCACGGGGGGTCGCTACGAGCAGTACTTC
TRBJ1-1	TRBD1	13	TRBV6-6	many	CASTTGGRTEAFF	TGTGCCAGCACGACAGGGGGTAGGACTGAAGCTTTCTTT
TRBJ2-1	TRBD2	17	TRBV4-3	NA	CASSQDRDRRGGDEQFF	TGCGCCAGCAGCCAAGACAGGGATCGGCGGGGGGGCGATGAGCAGTTCTTC
TRBJ2-7	NA	14	TRBV16	few	CASSQSPGSYEQYF	TGTGCCAGCAGCCAATCTCCTGGCAGCTACGAGCAGTACTTC
TRBJ2-1	TRBD1	15	TRBV28	few	CASSRGTGVYNEQFF	TGTGCCAGCAGCCGAGGGACAGGAGTTTACAATGAGCAGTTCTTC
TRBJ1-1	NA	16	TRBV5-1	NA	CASSLAAGQANTEAFF	TGCGCCAGCAGCTTGGCGGCCGGGCAGGCCAACACTGAAGCTTTCTTT
TRBJ2-2	NA	14	TRBV12-3/TRBV12-4	NA	CASNGQSNTGERFF	TGTGCCAGCAACGGACAGTCTAACACCGGGGAGCGGTTTTTT
TRBJ2-7	NA	13	TRBV12-3/TRBV12-4	many	CASSPSGKGEQYF	TGTGCCAGCAGTCCCTCAGGGAAGGGCGAGCAGTACTTC
TRBJ2-1	NA	16	TRBV12-3/TRBV12-4	few	CASSFGRGRLGNEQFF	TGTGCCAGCAGTTTCGGGCGGGGGCGTCTTGGCAATGAGCAGTTCTTC
TRBJ2-3	NA	14	TRBV29-1	NA	CSVDEGLGTDTQYF	TGCAGCGTTGACGAGGGCCTGGGTACAGATACGCAGTATTTT
TRBJ2-4	NA	14	TRBV5-1	once	CASSRLRGFDERYF	TGCGCCAGCAGCCGCCTCCGGGGGTTCGACGAGCGGTACTTC
TRBJ1-1	NA	15	TRBV2	NA	CASSVGVGMNTEAFF	TGTGCCAGCAGTGTCGGGGTGGGAATGAACACTGAAGCTTTCTTT
TRBJ1-4	NA	16	TRBV6-1	few	CASSAYISVPNEKLFF	TGTGCCAGCAGTGCATATATATCGGTCCCCAATGAAAAACTGTTTTTT
TRBJ2-7	TRBD1	16	TRBV5-1	few	CASSRDSRDRVYEQYF	TGCGCCAGCAGCCGAGACTCAAGGGACAGGGTCTACGAGCAGTACTTC
TRBJ2-4	NA	14	TRBV29-1	many	CSVVGRLAKNIQYF	TGCAGCGTTGTGGGTCGGCTAGCCAAAAACATTCAGTACTTC
TRBJ2-1	NA	16	TRBV7-8	NA	CASSLVEGVAYNEQFF	TGTGCCAGCAGCTTAGTAGAGGGGGTGGCCTACAATGAGCAGTTCTTC
TRBJ2-4	NA	13	TRBV7-9	NA	CASSETPGQGNYF	TGTGCCAGCAGCGAAACACCGGGGCAGGGCAACTACTTC
TRBJ1-2	NA	13	TRBV24-1	many	CATSDHSPGGYTF	TGTGCCACCAGTGACCACTCACCAGGAGGCTACACCTTC
TRBJ1-2	NA	17	TRBV7-2	many	CASSLGYRGSDNYGYTF	TGTGCCAGCAGCTTAGGTTACCGAGGCAGTGATAACTATGGCTACACCTTC
TRBJ2-1	NA	15	TRBV20-1	many	CSVRGTSLSYNEQFF	TGCAGTGTGAGGGGAACGAGTCTCTCCTACAATGAGCAGTTCTTC